This TCR beta chain was documented in a study of tumor-infiltrating lymphocytes in primary liver carcinoma. Study-level background: Every sample contained roughly 3.5 to 7.13 million productive TCRbeta reads, and these numbers were similar from one tissue type to another. General study results and limits: Merely some 7.5-24% of top clones spanned all five tumor regions.

Total RNA and DNA came together from approximately 20-30 mg of bulk tissue without cell sorting. Chronic HBV infection, untreated so far, was present in the patients. CDR1 and CDR2 from the germline V gene are SGHAT and FQNNGV. The CDR3 is made up of 15 amino acids. From approximately 490 ng total RNA, TCR beta cDNA was generated with a primer in the constant region. Libraries for TCR beta were built through three nested multiplex PCR rounds, which together made up a slightly modified ARM-PCR procedure. Investigators reported that the first two PCR rounds, at roughly 10 cycles each, used TRBV1-TRBV30 forward primers with a C-beta reverse primer. One entry per CDR3 protein results from TCRdb running MiXCR on the multiplex PCR reads. The data contain fewer than 200,000 distinct CDR3 sequences, 85% of them singletons. This clonotype was counted a single time. Antigen unknown. Its ends do not fully match the called genes, so a read error is possible.

Material: tumor tissue from primary liver carcinoma. The origin of this receptor is a man aged 40-50 years with primary liver carcinoma and hepatitis B virus infection. The chain combines TRBV11-2 with TRBJ2-5; D unresolved. The CDR3 protein is CASSPVGLVTETHYF. The CDR3 DNA reads as TGTGCCAGCAGCCCCGTCGGGCTAGTTACAGAGACCCACTACTTC.